This entry is about one T cell receptor beta chain. Its antigen is unknown. This specimen belongs to a study of chemoradiotherapy in HPV16-positive cancers. Study details: Candidate HPV-specific clones and shared TCR motifs came from a couple of HPV16-positive patients. Findings and limits, study-wide: During treatment, candidate HPV-specific clones and E7-related motifs expanded in tumor. In HPV16-positive patients, HPV-responsive T-cell expansion tracked better recurrence-free survival.

Between the trimmed V and J ends, which lost 2 bases and 8 bases, there was a span of 9 bases. Per the germline V gene, CDR1 is LNHDA and CDR2 is SQIVND (reference sequence). The length of the CDR3 is 12 residues. Using immunoSEQ multiplex PCR, the repertoire was profiled, and TCRdb retains in-frame clones only, with some absent. The sample has about 3,500 clones, approximately 83% seen once. The genes are TRBV19 and TRBJ1-2, with D possibly TRBD1 on 5 matching bases. The clonotype was recovered from a human donor with HPV-associated anogenital cancer. The material sequenced was tumor tissue, taken from a patient who underwent chemoradiotherapy. The CDR3 region is CASSIMGRGYTF. CDR3 nucleotide sequence: TGTGCCAGTAGTATAATGGGGCGAGGCTACACCTTC. Filled out from reference TRBV19 and TRBJ1-2, the complete variable domain reads DGGITQSPKYLFRKEGQNVTLSCEQNLNHDAMYWYRQDPGQGLRLIYYSQIVNDFQKGDIAEGYSVSREKKESFPLTVTSAQKNPTAFYLCASSIMGRGYTFGSGTRLTVV.